The T cell receptor beta chain described here comes from a study of blood T cell repertoires in COVID-19. For the study at large: Acute and convalescent COVID-19 specimens originated in the United States, Italy and Spain.

The V gene end was trimmed by 6 bases and the J gene end by 6 bases; junction bases not matched to a gene: 6. From germline, CDR1 is LNHDA and CDR2 SQIVND (reference sequence). CDR3 length equals 14 residues. Individuals drawn from around 24 US areas were about 18 to 90 years old. Two negative PCRs, clearance, or symptom resolution had been documented for recovered Cohort 3 donors. Clones were read by immunoSEQ multiplex PCR, and TCRdb kept only the in-frame ones, dropping some. The sample yields about 64,000 clones, approximately 90% seen once. The sample was PBMCs or T cells enriched from blood (not recorded which). This TCR came from a woman aged 40 to 49 who had recovered from COVID-19. The chain carries TRBV19 and TRBJ1-4; 8 positions match TRBD1. The CDR3 DNA reads TGTGCCAGTAGGCCGACAGGGGTTCATGAAAAACTGTTTTTT. As protein: CASRPTGVHEKLFF.